This is a list of T cell receptor beta chains from one sample in a study of identical twins. Each CDR3 protein gets one entry after TCRdb re-called the 5' RACE reads with MiXCR. The data hold about 720,000 distinct CDR3 sequences, with 15% to 20% observed a single time. These data were also reused for a study on T cells expressing NK-cell markers.

Sequencing used PBMCs. The receptors come from a woman aged 18-35 years in good health. The CDR3 runs from the conserved cysteine through the conserved F or W. The D gene is left open where the match is weak. Where a row states a size, it is once, few, many or the class of an expanded clone; other rows omit it.

d_gene,j_gene,abundance,v_gene,CDR3nt,CDR3aa
TRBD2,TRBJ2-7,.,TRBV7-2,TGTGCCAGCAGCTCAAGAGCTGGCGGGGGTACATACGAGCAGTACTTC,CASSSRAGGGTYEQYF
.,TRBJ1-1,.,TRBV3-1,TGTGCCAGCACCCCAGGGTTTCCGAAGGAAGCTTTCTTT,CASTPGFPKEAFF
.,TRBJ2-7,few,TRBV20-1,TGCAGTGCCACATCGAGGAGCTCCTACGAGCAGTACTTC,CSATSRSSYEQYF
TRBD1,TRBJ2-7,.,TRBV14,TGTGCCAGCAGCAAAACCGGGACAGGGAGCTCCTACGAGCAGTACTTC,CASSKTGTGSSYEQYF
.,TRBJ1-1,.,TRBV20-1,TGCAGTGCCTCAAACAGGGCTGAAGCTTTCTTT,CSASNRAEAFF
.,TRBJ2-3,.,TRBV7-3,TGTGCCAGCAGCGTAGAGAGGGAAGGAGATACGCAGTATTTT,CASSVEREGDTQYF
TRBD1,TRBJ1-2,few,TRBV12-3/TRBV12-4,TGTGCCAGCGGGGGACAGGGGCTGTATGGCTACACCTTC,CASGGQGLYGYTF
.,TRBJ2-1,.,TRBV5-1,TGCGCCAGCAAGGAGGGGAGTCTCCCCGATGAGCAGTTCTTC,CASKEGSLPDEQFF
.,TRBJ2-7,.,TRBV2,TGTGCCAGCCACCGACAACCTCCCTACGAGCAGTACTTC,CASHRQPPYEQYF
TRBD1,TRBJ1-1,few,TRBV29-1,TGCAGCGTTGTTAGGGACAGGGCTTTCTTT,CSVVRDRAFF
.,TRBJ1-2,.,TRBV20-1,TGCAGTGCTAGGGGGGACAACTATGGCTACACCTTC,CSARGDNYGYTF
.,TRBJ1-1,few,TRBV9,TGTGCCAGCAGCGTAGGTCCAGGGAAGGCTTTCTTT,CASSVGPGKAFF
.,TRBJ1-4,few,TRBV27,.,CASSTSPGTPQGKLFF
.,TRBJ2-7,.,TRBV25-1,TGTGCCAGCAGTGGCTCAGGGTTGGTCGAGCAGTACTTC,CASSGSGLVEQYF
.,TRBJ2-2,.,TRBV6-5,TGTGCCAGCAGTTACTCTGACAGGCGCACCGGGGAGCTGTTTTTT,CASSYSDRRTGELFF
.,TRBJ2-7,few,TRBV20-1,TGCAGTGTCTTCCGGGCCAGCAACGAGCAGTACTTC,CSVFRASNEQYF
TRBD1,TRBJ1-2,few,TRBV6-1,TGTGCCAGCAGTACCGGGACAGGGCGGGCCCTTGGCTACACCTTC,CASSTGTGRALGYTF
.,TRBJ2-5,.,TRBV30,TGTGCCTGGACGGGAACAGGGCGGGAGACCCAGTACTTC,CAWTGTGRETQYF
.,TRBJ2-7,few,TRBV2,TGTGCCAGCAGTGAAGCGGGTAGGGGTGACCACGAGCAGTACTTC,CASSEAGRGDHEQYF
TRBD2,TRBJ2-1,few,TRBV7-9,TGTGCCAGCAGCTCAAACAGCGGGAGGGGTGACAATGAGCAGTTCTTC,CASSSNSGRGDNEQFF
.,TRBJ1-4,.,TRBV12-3/TRBV12-4,TGTGCCAGCGTAGGACTGGATGAAAAACTGTTTTTT,CASVGLDEKLFF
.,TRBJ1-4,few,TRBV20-1,TGCGGGTCTGGGGGCGAAAAACTGTTTTTT,CGSGGEKLFF
.,TRBJ2-1,few,TRBV20-1,TGCAGTGCGGTATCTCTCGATAGCTCCTACAATGAGCAGTTCTTC,CSAVSLDSSYNEQFF
TRBD2,TRBJ2-1,few,TRBV7-2,TGTGCCAGCAGCTATGGCGGGAGGGCCGGGAATGAGCAGTTCTTC,CASSYGGRAGNEQFF
TRBD2,TRBJ2-1,.,TRBV27,TGTGCCAGCAGGAACGCCGGGACTAACAATGAGCAGTTCTTC,CASRNAGTNNEQFF
TRBD2,TRBJ2-1,few,TRBV5-1,TGCGCCAGCAGCTTGGCCCCGGGAGCGGGGGGGGATTACAATGAGCAGTTCTTC,CASSLAPGAGGDYNEQFF
.,TRBJ2-1,.,TRBV7-9,TGTGCCAGCAGCTTATCGCCGGGGACAAACAATGAGCAGTTCTTC,CASSLSPGTNNEQFF
.,TRBJ2-7,once,TRBV27,TGTGCCAGCAGTGAAAACTCCTACGAGCAGTACTTC,CASSENSYEQYF
.,TRBJ1-2,.,TRBV19,TGTGCCAGTAGTACCAGGGGCTGGAATGGCTACACCTTC,CASSTRGWNGYTF
.,TRBJ2-3,.,TRBV20-1,TGCAGTGCTAGGCCGGCGAGTACGCAGTATTTT,CSARPASTQYF
.,TRBJ2-3,few,TRBV10-2,TGCGCCAGCAGGAAGGGGGGGGCCGGCACAGATACGCAGTATTTT,CASRKGGAGTDTQYF
.,TRBJ2-2,few,TRBV5-6,TGTGCCAGCAGCTTGTACAGGATGTCGAACACCGGGGAGCTGTTTTTT,CASSLYRMSNTGELFF
TRBD1,TRBJ2-7,.,TRBV20-1,TGCAGTGCGTCCGAAACAGGGGGCTCCTACGAGCAGTACTTC,CSASETGGSYEQYF
TRBD1,TRBJ2-1,few,TRBV6-2/TRBV6-3,TGTGCCAGCAGAAGTCCGGGACAGGGGAACAATGAGCAGTTCTTC,CASRSPGQGNNEQFF
.,TRBJ2-1,few,TRBV5-1,TGCGCCAGCAGCTATGAGGGGCCCCACAATGAGCAGTTCTTC,CASSYEGPHNEQFF
TRBD1,TRBJ2-5,.,TRBV7-2,TGTGCCAGCAGCTTAGAGGGGGCCTACCAAGAGACCCAGTACTTC,CASSLEGAYQETQYF
.,TRBJ1-3,.,TRBV6-6,TGTGCCAGCGCGGATAGCTCTGGAAACACCATATATTTT,CASADSSGNTIYF
TRBD1,TRBJ2-7,few,TRBV5-6,TGTGCCAGCAGCGGCACCGGGACAGGGGACTACGAGCAGTACTTC,CASSGTGTGDYEQYF
TRBD2,TRBJ2-1,.,TRBV5-1,TGCGCCAGCAGGGCGGGAGAAAGAAATGAGCAGTTCTTC,CASRAGERNEQFF
.,TRBJ2-1,few,TRBV27,TGTGCCAGCAGTGAGATAGCGTGGGGCTCCTACAATGAGCAGTTCTTC,CASSEIAWGSYNEQFF
.,TRBJ2-7,few,TRBV20-1,TGCAGTGCTAGAGATCTTAACCCGGCTTACGAGCAGTACTTC,CSARDLNPAYEQYF
.,TRBJ2-6,few,TRBV5-1,TGCGCCAGCAGCTCCCGGGCGGGGCCTGGGGCCAACGTCCTGACTTTC,CASSSRAGPGANVLTF
.,TRBJ2-1,.,TRBV21-1,TGTGCCAGCAGCAAACTAGGGCATGAGCAGTTCTTC,CASSKLGHEQFF
TRBD1,TRBJ2-1,.,TRBV12-3/TRBV12-4,TGTGCCAGCAGTGTGGACAGGGCGGGGTACAATGAGCAGTTCTTC,CASSVDRAGYNEQFF
TRBD1,TRBJ2-3,.,TRBV20-1,TGCAGTGCCAAGTCGGGACAGGGCTCAGATACGCAGTATTTT,CSAKSGQGSDTQYF
.,TRBJ2-2,.,TRBV24-1,TGTGCCACCAGTGATTCCAGCACCGGGGAGCTGTTTTTT,CATSDSSTGELFF
.,TRBJ2-1,.,TRBV20-1,TGCAGTGCTATCGGCCAAAATGAGCAGTTCTTC,CSAIGQNEQFF
TRBD1,TRBJ2-2,.,TRBV6-1,TGTGCCAGCAGTGGACAGGGGGCAGCCGGGGAGCTGTTTTTT,CASSGQGAAGELFF
.,TRBJ1-1,few,TRBV20-1,TGCAGTGCTAGAGTTGGGGGGGGCACTGAAGCTTTCTTT,CSARVGGGTEAFF
.,TRBJ2-7,.,TRBV4-3,TGCGCCAGCAGCCAAGAGGGCGCAGGTTCGGTCGAGCAGTACTTC,CASSQEGAGSVEQYF